Below, 25 T cell receptor beta chains from the same sample are listed, as sequenced in a study of beta chain features in type 1 diabetes. The sequenced template was cDNA made from the entire isolated RNA. Method: immunoSEQ multiplex PCR; TCRdb's copy keeps in-frame clones and lacks some. The table has fewer than 650,000 clones, 15% seen once. Sequencing used naive CD4+ T cells from blood. These receptors were collected from a man aged 18-30 years in good health.

To note about this clone: Other DNA sequences in the sample encode the same CDR3. This chain joins TRBV6-5 and TRBJ1-1, with no clear D. With 2 bases removed from V and 0 bases from J, the gap between germline ends came to 7 bases. The CDR3 sequence is 14 residues long. Germline-derived CDR1 and CDR2 are MNHEY and SVGAGI. CDR3 protein: CASSYGVLNTEAFF. The CDR3 region has the DNA TGTGCCAGCAGTTACGGGGTTTTGAACACTGAAGCTTTCTTT.

Worth noting for this clone: Different DNA sequences within this sample yield the same CDR3. The chain combines TRBV10-3 with TRBJ1-1, with D hard to call. V was clipped by 0 bases and J by 4 bases, with 6 bases between them. CDR3 length: 13 amino acids. Germline V CDR1 and CDR2: ENHRY, SYGVKD. The chain's CDR3 is CAISESGGTEAFF. The CDR3 coding sequence is TGTGCCATCAGTGAGTCTGGCGGCACTGAAGCTTTCTTT.

This chain connects TRBV2 to TRBJ2-7; 7 bases are shared with TRBD2. Germline CDR1 reads SNHLY; CDR2 reads FYNNEI. Losses at the gene ends were 10 bases for V and 3 bases for J; bases not matched to a gene: 27. The CDR3 is 19 residues long. DNA of the CDR3: TGTGCCACCCCTAAGCTAAGGGCTAGCGGAGGCAGGATCCTCTACGAGCAGTACTTC. Its translation: CATPKLRASGGRILYEQYF. Combining the CDR3 with reference TRBV2 and TRBJ2-7 gives the whole variable domain EPEVTQTPSHQVTQMGQEVILRCVPISNHLYFYWYRQILGQKVEFLVSFYNNEISEKSEIFDDQFSVERPDGSNFTLKIRSTKLEDSAMYFCATPKLRASGGRILYEQYFGPGTRLTVT.

V usage is TRBV7-2 and J usage is TRBJ1-5; tentatively, D is TRBD1 (6 bases). V lost 3 bases to trimming and J lost 5 bases, with 11 bases between them. The CDR3 covers 14 residues. Germline V gene sequence: CDR1 SGHTA, CDR2 FQGNSA. In DNA, the CDR3 is TGTGCCAGCAGCTTCAAACAGGGTTATCAGCCCCAGCATTTT. Its protein is CASSFKQGYQPQHF.

The V call is TRBV28, the J call TRBJ1-2; D call uncertain. This CDR3 has 14 residues. Germline V CDR1 and CDR2: MDHEN, SYDVKM. V gave up 2 bases and J gave up 5 bases, with 12 bases separating them. The CDR3 sequence: CASSLRGSGYGYTF. DNA for the CDR3: TGTGCCAGCAGTTTACGGGGATCAGGTTATGGCTACACCTTC.

This clone has just a few counts. The chain combines TRBV29-1 with TRBJ1-4; perhaps TRBD1 as D (5 bases). The CDR3 spans 16 residues. Trimming stripped 6 bases from V and 0 bases from J, with 17 bases between. In germline, CDR1 is SQVTM, CDR2 ANQGSEA. The chain's CDR3 is CSVAGQDFATNEKLFF. The CDR3 DNA follows: TGCAGCGTCGCAGGACAAGATTTTGCAACTAATGAAAAACTGTTTTTT.

This clone turned up a few times. The V gene is TRBV28, the J gene TRBJ1-1, with 9 bases lining up with TRBD1. V gave up 7 bases and J gave up 4 bases; unmatched junction bases: 10. The CDR3 runs 15 residues. In germline, CDR1 is MDHEN, CDR2 SYDVKM. Here the CDR3 reads CASIRWGTGRTEAFF. CDR3 nucleotides: TGTGCCAGCATTCGTTGGGGGACAGGGCGCACTGAAGCTTTCTTT. Variable domain in full (rest from reference TRBV28 and TRBJ1-1): DVKVTQSSRYLVKRTGEKVFLECVQDMDHENMFWYRQDPGLGLRLIYFSYDVKMKEKGDIPEGYSVSREKKERFSLILESASTNQTSMYLCASIRWGTGRTEAFFGQGTRLTVV.

This clone has more than one count but fewer than ten. The V call is TRBV4-2, the J call TRBJ2-1; no clear D gene. This CDR3 has 16 residues. V lost 0 bases to trimming and J lost 1 base, with 10 bases between them. The germline V gene has CDR1 LGHNA and CDR2 YNFKEQ. CDR3 protein: CASSQDVTISYNEQFF. The CDR3 DNA reads as TGTGCCAGCAGCCAAGATGTAACTATTTCCTACAATGAGCAGTTCTTC.

The gene calls are TRBV5-6 and TRBJ1-6, with D unclear. V was cut by 1 base and J by 9 bases, with 14 bases left in between. The V gene's germline CDR1 is SGHDT and CDR2 YYEEEE. The CDR3 length is 15 residues. In nucleotides, the CDR3 is TGTGCCAGCAGCTTGATTGAGGGAGCTGCTTCACCCCTCCACTTT. It yields the protein CASSLIEGAASPLHF.

The chain links TRBV27 to TRBJ1-2; D gene uncertain. V was trimmed by 3 bases and J by 4 bases, leaving 9 bases between them. The CDR3 is made up of 13 amino acids. Germline values: CDR1 MNHEY, CDR2 SMNVEV (reference sequence). The CDR3, as DNA: TGTGCCAGCAGTTTGAAGGAGGGCTATGGCTACACCTTC. Protein: CASSLKEGYGYTF.

This chain joins TRBV7-9 and TRBJ1-2, with a weak D call TRBD1 (5 bases). Germline CDR1 is SEHNR and CDR2 is FQNEAQ (reference sequence). The CDR3 is 15 residues long. V lost 1 base to trimming and J lost 4 bases, with 13 bases between them. CDR3 nucleotide sequence: TGTGCCAGCAGCTTAGTGTCAGGGAGGGGCTATGGCTACACCTTC. Its translation is CASSLVSGRGYGYTF.

The rearrangement uses TRBV29-1 and TRBJ1-5; the match to TRBD1 covers 10 bases. Trimming cost V 4 bases and J 5 bases; bases outside gene matches: 2. The germline gives CDR1 SQVTM, CDR2 ANQGSEA. CDR3 length: 13 amino acids. The CDR3 DNA follows: TGCAGCGTTGGACAGGGGGCCGATCAGCCCCAGCATTTT. Residues: CSVGQGADQPQHF. The full variable domain, its missing parts supplied by reference TRBV29-1 and TRBJ1-5, is SAVISQKPSRDICQRGTSLTIQCQVDSQVTMMFWYRQQPGQSLTLIATANQGSEATYESGFVIDKFPISRPNLTFSTLTVSNMSPEDSSIYLCSVGQGADQPQHFGDGTRLSIL.

The sample holds a few counts of this clone. The chain is built from TRBV4-3 and TRBJ2-1, with 9 nucleotides matching TRBD1. The CDR3 consists of 17 residues. Trimming removed 6 bases from V and 7 bases from J; junction bases left unmatched: 16. Germline V gene data show CDR1 as LGHNA and CDR2 as YSLEER. The CDR3 nucleotides are TGCGCCAGCAGTCCCCGGACCGGGACAGGGCACGTAAATGAGCAGTTCTTC. It translates to CASSPRTGTGHVNEQFF.

This chain joins TRBV11-2 and TRBJ2-3, with TRBD1 as a possible D gene (5 bases). This CDR3 is 17 amino acids long. With 3 bases removed from V and 2 bases from J, the gap between germline ends came to 18 bases. The germline V gene encodes CDR1 SGHAT and CDR2 FQNNGV. The DNA of the CDR3 is TGTGCCAGCAGCTTCCCCCGCGACAGAGATTACACAGATACGCAGTATTTT. It specifies CASSFPRDRDYTDTQYF.

The chain recombines TRBV4-1 with TRBJ2-4, with a weak D call TRBD2 (7 bases). Trimming took off 3 bases at V and 2 bases at J, with 17 bases between the two ends. The CDR3 consists of 17 residues. The germline V gene encodes CDR1 MGHRA and CDR2 YSYEKL. The CDR3 loop reads CASSQGWGGLSKNIQYF. The CDR3 bases are TGCGCCAGCAGCCAGGGGTGGGGGGGCTTATCCAAAAACATTCAGTACTTC.

V gene TRBV6-5 combines with J gene TRBJ2-1; no definite D call. Germline-derived CDR1 and CDR2 are MNHEY and SVGAGI. V lost 2 bases and J lost 0, with 11 bases in between. The CDR3 is 16 amino acids. CDR3 nucleotide sequence: TGTGCCAGCAGTTACCAGTTAGTGGGCTCCTACAATGAGCAGTTCTTC. This sequence encodes CASSYQLVGSYNEQFF.

This clone was seen a few times. The genes are TRBV7-8 and TRBJ1-5, with D hard to call. Germline V CDR1 and CDR2: SGHVS, FQNEAQ. V was pared by 7 bases and J by 11 bases, with 18 bases between. The CDR3 sequence is 13 residues long. CDR3 bases: TGTGCCAGCACCAAAGAGGGAAGGAGGGCCCAGCATTTT. This codes for CASTKEGRRAQHF.

The table lists this clone with a few counts. The V gene is TRBV7-9, the J gene TRBJ1-1; D gene uncertain. The CDR3 length is 14 residues. The germline CDR1 and CDR2 sequences are SEHNR and FQNEAQ (reference sequence). V was cut by 2 bases and J by 0 bases, with 7 bases left in between. The CDR3 loop is CASSLSALNTEAFF. CDR3 DNA sequence: TGTGCCAGCAGCTTATCGGCCCTGAACACTGAAGCTTTCTTT.

This clone was found many times. The chain has TRBV23-1 and TRBJ1-1; D unclear. TRBV23-1 is an open reading frame whose function is uncertain. There are 14 residues in the CDR3. Trimming took off 9 bases at V and 10 bases at J, with 24 bases between the two ends. Written as DNA, the CDR3 is TGCGCCAGTAGGACTGTCCGGAACATTTTTGTAGCTTTCTTT. Translated: CASRTVRNIFVAFF.

This clone showed up just a few times. The rearrangement joins TRBV25-1 to TRBJ2-4; 7 bases are shared with TRBD1. The CDR3 has 16 amino acids. CDR1 is MGHDK and CDR2 is SYGVNS in the germline V gene. The V and J ends lost 5 bases and 0 bases, in that order; junction bases with no gene match: 7. CDR3 nucleotides: TGTGCCAGCAGTATAACAGGGGCTGGAGCCAAAAACATTCAGTACTTC. Its protein product is CASSITGAGAKNIQYF. The full variable domain, completed using reference TRBV25-1 and TRBJ2-4, is EADIYQTPRYLVIGTGKKITLECSQTMGHDKMYWYQQDPGMELHLIHYSYGVNSTEKGDLSSESTVSRIRTEHFPLTLESARPSHTSQYLCASSITGAGAKNIQYFGAGTRLSVL.

This clone has more than one count but fewer than ten. The CDR3 here is CASSERQGVVVAQYF. The CDR3 region has the DNA TGTGCCAGCAGTGAAAGACAGGGGGTCGTGGTGGCCCAGTACTTC. V usage is TRBV6-1 and J usage is TRBJ2-5; 9 positions match TRBD1. The V gene's germline CDR1 is MNHNS and CDR2 SASEGT. The ends lost 2 bases at V and 9 bases at J; junction bases unmatched: 10. CDR3 length: 15 residues.

This rearrangement joins TRBV4-1 to TRBJ1-5; D not resolved. The germline gives CDR1 MGHRA, CDR2 YSYEKL. The CDR3 contains 14 residues. Deletions cut 4 bases from V and 5 bases from J, with 12 bases between. CDR3 residues: CASSPRPGYQPQHF. In DNA, the CDR3 is TGCGCCAGCAGCCCAAGACCTGGGTATCAGCCCCAGCATTTT.

This clone was counted only a few times. The chain combines TRBV30 with TRBJ1-2; unclear D gene. The CDR3 length is 13 residues. V lost 4 bases to trimming and J lost 7 bases, with 16 bases between them. CDR1 is GTSNPN, CDR2 SVGIG, per germline (reference sequence). CDR3 DNA: TGTGCCTGGACCGCCCCGGGGAAGGGTGGCTACACCTTC. It encodes CAWTAPGKGGYTF.

This rearrangement joins TRBV4-3 to TRBJ2-6, with 7 bases identical to TRBD2. With V trimmed by 0 bases and J by 2 bases, 1 base remained unmatched. This CDR3 has 16 amino acids. Germline V gives CDR1 LGHNA, CDR2 YSLEER. For the CDR3, the DNA is TGCGCCAGCAGCCAAGAAGCGGGACCTGGGGCCAACGTCCTGACTTTC. Protein sequence: CASSQEAGPGANVLTF.

This clone has just a few counts. The V gene is TRBV7-2, the J gene TRBJ2-5; no reliable D call. The CDR3 has 14 amino acids. V gave up 1 base and J gave up 2 bases, with 8 bases separating them. The germline CDR1 and CDR2 sequences are SGHTA and FQGNSA. The CDR3 reads CASSLEVQQETQYF. The CDR3 DNA reads TGTGCCAGCAGCTTAGAGGTGCAGCAAGAGACCCAGTACTTC.